The source of this TCR beta chain is a study of regulatory T cells in long-lasting Graves disease. Arm-PCR of CDR3 regions and iRepertoire HTBI primers were the basis on which TCR beta libraries were built. TCRdb re-analysed the multiplex PCR reads in MiXCR, keeping a single row per CDR3 protein. The sample holds around 470,000 distinct CDR3 sequences, 12% to 15% seen once. In its sample, this clonotype was seen a few times. The germline V gene encodes CDR1 KGHDR and CDR2 SFDVKD. With 1 base clipped from V and 9 bases from J, the junction kept 10 bases outside the gene matches. This CDR3 is 16 amino acids long. Time point noted: newly diagnosed GD, antithyroid drugs for less than 3 months. PBMC-derived RNA was used for the TCR library. These data were also filed under a second study, of T cells in Graves' hyperthyroidism and ophthalmopathy.

The chain uses TRBV24-1 and TRBJ2-1; 8 bases match TRBD1. The sample here was peripheral blood mononuclear cells (PBMCs), taken at new diagnosis, from a patient treated with antithyroid drugs. The source is a woman aged 50 to 65 with Graves disease. The CDR3 nucleotides read TGTGCCACCAGTGATTTTTCCGGACAGGGTGTTGGTGAGCAGTTCTTC. Translation: CATSDFSGQGVGEQFF.